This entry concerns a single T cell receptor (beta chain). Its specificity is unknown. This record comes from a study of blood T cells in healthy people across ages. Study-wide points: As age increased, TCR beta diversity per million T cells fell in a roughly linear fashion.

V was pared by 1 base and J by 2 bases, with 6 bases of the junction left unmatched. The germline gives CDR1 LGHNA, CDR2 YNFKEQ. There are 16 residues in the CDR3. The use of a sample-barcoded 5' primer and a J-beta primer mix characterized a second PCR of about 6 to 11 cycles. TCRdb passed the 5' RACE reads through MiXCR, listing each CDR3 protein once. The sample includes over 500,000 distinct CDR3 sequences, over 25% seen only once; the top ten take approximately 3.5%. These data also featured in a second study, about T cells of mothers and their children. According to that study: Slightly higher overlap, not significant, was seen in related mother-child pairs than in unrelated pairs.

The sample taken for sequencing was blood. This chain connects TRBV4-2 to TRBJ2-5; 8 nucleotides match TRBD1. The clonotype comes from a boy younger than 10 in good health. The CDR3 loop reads CASSQGQGTEQETQYF. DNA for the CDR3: TGTGCCAGCAGCCAAGGACAGGGGACGGAGCAAGAGACCCAGTACTTC.